Below are 28 T cell receptor beta chains sequenced from a single sample in a study of lymphopenia after photon versus proton radiotherapy. The assay was immunoSEQ multiplex PCR, and TCRdb's table has in-frame clones only and misses some. Counted here are approximately 150,000 clones, 75% to 90% occurring once; the ten biggest clones make up about 4.7%. Sequences were derived from peripheral blood, sampled from a patient treated with photon-based radiotherapy. These receptors all come from a man aged 45-65 years with gastric cancer.

J is TRBJ1-1 and V is TRBV7-2; TRBD1 might be the D (6 bases). V was clipped by 0 bases and J by 5 bases, with 13 bases between them. The CDR3 is 15 amino acids. The germline CDR1 and CDR2 sequences are SGHTA and FQGNSA. CDR3 nucleotides: TGTGCCAGCAGCTTAGCGCAGGGGATAATAACTGAAGCTTTCTTT. This translates into CASSLAQGIITEAFF.

This rearrangement joins TRBV6-5 to TRBJ2-3; D may be TRBD1 or TRBD2 (5 bases each). This CDR3 comprises 16 residues. The V gene's germline CDR1 is MNHEY and CDR2 SVGAGI. Trimming took 0 bases from V and 2 from J, leaving 12 bases between them. CDR3 DNA sequence: TGTGCCAGCAGTTACTCGGGTCCGGGACCCACAGATACGCAGTATTTT. It translates to CASSYSGPGPTDTQYF.

The CDR3 coding sequence is TGTGCCAGCTCACGAGACCCGGGCACTGAAGCTTTCTTT. Translating gives CASSRDPGTEAFF. V gene TRBV18 combines with J gene TRBJ1-1, with no clear D. Germline assignment: CDR1 KGHSH and CDR2 LQKENI. The CDR3 is made up of 13 amino acids. Between the trimmed V and J ends, which lost 4 bases and 4 bases, there was a span of 10 bases.

The chain joins TRBV25-1 to TRBJ2-3; D not certain. V lost 1 base, J lost 3 bases, and 11 bases lay in between. Germline V gene sequence: CDR1 MGHDK, CDR2 SYGVNS. The CDR3 has 15 amino acids. The CDR3 sequence is CASSESRWKTDTQYF. The CDR3 bases are TGTGCCAGCAGTGAATCCCGGTGGAAGACAGATACGCAGTATTTT.

The chain carries TRBV5-1 and TRBJ2-1; no clear D. CDR3 length: 13 residues. Germline CDR1 SGHRS, CDR2 YFSETQ. Trimming shortened V by 4 bases and J by 9 bases, and 14 bases separated the two germline ends. Here the CDR3 DNA reads TGCGCCAGCAGCCCTCTGGGCGCTAGTGAGCAGTTCTTC. This sequence encodes CASSPLGASEQFF.

This clone was seen only a few times. The rearrangement uses TRBV28 and TRBJ1-5, with D unclear. The V end was cut by 2 bases, the J end by 4 bases, with 12 bases between. Germline CDR1 and CDR2: MDHEN and SYDVKM. This CDR3 contains 15 residues. The CDR3 sequence: CASSLRWRQNQPQHF. The CDR3 bases are TGTGCCAGCAGTTTAAGGTGGCGGCAGAATCAGCCCCAGCATTTT.

The chain joins TRBV5-1 to TRBJ2-5; D is unresolved. CDR1 SGHRS and CDR2 YFSETQ come from the germline V gene. CDR3 size: 15 residues. The V end was cut by 5 bases, the J end by 2 bases, with 16 bases between. The CDR3 DNA is TGCGCCAGCAGACTGATACCATCTCGACAAGAGACCCAGTACTTC. Protein sequence: CASRLIPSRQETQYF.

The chain is built from TRBV9 and TRBJ2-7; weak D call: TRBD2 (6 bases). Trimming shortened V by 0 bases and J by 0 bases, and 10 bases separated the two germline ends. This CDR3 is 15 amino acids long. CDR1 is SGDLS, CDR2 YYNGEE, per germline. The CDR3 nucleotides are TGTGCCAGCAGCGTAGGACTAGAACCCTCCTACGAGCAGTACTTC. Translating gives CASSVGLEPSYEQYF.

The V call is TRBV30, the J call TRBJ2-3; TRBD2 matches 11 bases. Losses at the gene ends were 2 bases for V and 3 bases for J; bases not matched to a gene: 4. This CDR3 has 15 amino acids. Per the germline V gene, CDR1 is GTSNPN and CDR2 is SVGIG (reference sequence). The CDR3 DNA sequence: TGTGCCTGGAGTATTCGACTAGCGGGAACAGATACGCAGTATTTT. The encoded protein is CAWSIRLAGTDTQYF.

The DNA of the CDR3 is TGTGCCAGCAGCCTGAGTCAGACAGGGTTCCACGAGCAGTACTTC. Its translation: CASSLSQTGFHEQYF. The genes are TRBV7-6 and TRBJ2-7, with 7 bases lining up with TRBD1. CDR3 size: 15 residues. J lost 5 bases, V lost 5 bases, and 12 bases had no gene match. Germline lookup yields CDR1 SGHVS and CDR2 FNYEAQ. The whole variable domain, filled in from reference TRBV7-6 and TRBJ2-7, reads GAGVSQSPRYKVTKRGQDVALRCDPISGHVSLYWYRQALGQGPEFLTYFNYEAQQDKSGLPNDRFSAERPEGSISTLTIQRTEQRDSAMYRCASSLSQTGFHEQYFGPGTRLTVT.

V gene TRBV5-4 combines with J gene TRBJ2-2; D not certain. In germline, CDR1 is SGHNT, CDR2 YYREEE (reference sequence). The CDR3 runs 12 residues. The V end was cut by 1 base, the J end by 3 bases, with 1 base between. CDR3 nucleotide sequence: TGTGCCAGCAGCTTGTACACCGGGGAGCTGTTTTTT. Protein: CASSLYTGELFF.

The chain recombines TRBV10-3 with TRBJ2-3, with 9 bases aligning to TRBD1. Germline-derived CDR1 and CDR2 are ENHRY and SYGVKD. With V trimmed by 8 bases and J by 6 bases, 9 bases remained unmatched. The CDR3 consists of 14 residues. The CDR3 bases are TGTGCCATCGGCGGGACAGGGTTTGGGGATACGCAGTATTTT. It yields the protein CAIGGTGFGDTQYF.

Details on this clone: This CDR3 is also generated by other DNA sequences in the sample. The chain combines TRBV7-9 with TRBJ1-4; D is perhaps TRBD1 (6 bases). Per the germline V gene, CDR1 is SEHNR and CDR2 is FQNEAQ (reference sequence). This CDR3 region has 15 residues. Trimming stripped 2 bases from V and 0 bases from J, with 7 bases between. The CDR3 nucleotides read TGTGCCAGCAGCTTATGGACAGCAACTAATGAAAAACTGTTTTTT. Residues: CASSLWTATNEKLFF.

On this clone itself: The sample has other DNA sequences that encode this CDR3 too. The chain uses TRBV5-1 and TRBJ2-7, with D uncertain. This CDR3 is built from 12 residues. The V gene's germline CDR1 is SGHRS and CDR2 YFSETQ. Trimming removed 0 bases at V and 4 bases at J, with 5 bases between. The CDR3 region is CASSLDGYEQYF. The CDR3 DNA reads TGCGCCAGCAGCTTGGATGGGTACGAGCAGTACTTC.

This chain joins TRBV25-1 and TRBJ2-5, with 8 bases lining up with TRBD1. Losses at the gene ends were 4 bases for V and 5 bases for J; bases not matched to a gene: 18. Germline loops: CDR1 MGHDK, CDR2 SYGVNS. This CDR3 contains 18 residues. CDR3: CASSGSSRGQASRETQYF. CDR3 DNA sequence: TGTGCCAGCAGTGGATCTAGTAGGGGACAGGCCTCCCGGGAGACCCAGTACTTC.

This clone was found once. The same CDR3 also results from other DNA sequences found in this sample. This chain joins TRBV18 and TRBJ1-1, with a possible D match to TRBD1 (6 bases). In germline, CDR1 is KGHSH, CDR2 LQKENI. The CDR3 spans 13 residues. V shed 5 bases and J shed 1 base, with 8 bases lying between them. The CDR3 DNA sequence: TGTGCCAGCTCATTGACAGGGAACACTGAAGCTTTCTTT. The encoded protein is CASSLTGNTEAFF. Together with reference TRBV18 and TRBJ1-1, the CDR3 gives the full variable domain: NAGVMQNPRHLVRRRGQEARLRCSPMKGHSHVYWYRQLPEEGLKFMVYLQKENIIDESGMPKERFSAEFPKEGPSILRIQQVVRGDSAAYFCASSLTGNTEAFFGQGTRLTVV.

The CDR3 loop is CASRQGAVGYTF. The CDR3 region has the DNA TGTGCCAGTAGACAGGGGGCCGTTGGCTACACCTTC. This chain uses TRBV19 with TRBJ1-2; 9 nucleotides align to TRBD1. Germline CDR1 LNHDA, CDR2 SQIVND (reference sequence). V shed 6 bases, J shed 7 bases, and the junction held 3 bases outside the gene matches. The CDR3 sequence is 12 residues long.

This clone has a single count. The chain recombines TRBV5-1 with TRBJ2-2; D call uncertain. Trimming cost V 1 base and J 0 bases, with 7 bases left between them. CDR3 size: 15 residues. The germline V gene has CDR1 SGHRS and CDR2 YFSETQ. The CDR3 DNA reads TGCGCCAGCAGCTTGACGGTAGCGAACACCGGGGAGCTGTTTTTT. Its protein product is CASSLTVANTGELFF.

The rearrangement links TRBV2 to TRBJ2-7; TRBD2 matches 12 bases. From germline, CDR1 is SNHLY and CDR2 FYNNEI. The length of the CDR3 is 15 residues. V lost 7 bases, J lost 7 bases, and 11 bases stayed unmatched. The CDR3 protein is CASTSGLAGTQEQYF. Here the CDR3 DNA reads TGTGCCAGCACCTCAGGACTAGCGGGAACACAGGAGCAGTACTTC.

The CDR3 protein is CASSLESLGYEQYF. CDR3 coding DNA: TGCGCCAGCAGCTTGGAAAGCTTAGGCTACGAGCAGTACTTC. V gene TRBV5-1 combines with J gene TRBJ2-7; D ambiguous. Germline V gene sequence: CDR1 SGHRS, CDR2 YFSETQ. Deletions cut 0 bases from V and 3 bases from J, with 10 bases between. This CDR3 has 14 residues.

The J gene is TRBJ2-2, the V gene TRBV7-3; 7 bases agree with TRBD1. Germline CDR1 and CDR2: SGHTA and FQGTGA. The CDR3 runs to 14 residues. The V gene end was trimmed by 5 bases and the J gene end by 8 bases; junction bases not matched to a gene: 8. CDR3 bases: TGTGCCAGCAGCCCAGGACAGGCACGAGGGGAGCTGTTTTTT. Encoded protein: CASSPGQARGELFF.

This chain joins TRBV30 and TRBJ1-3, with D unresolved. Germline V CDR1 and CDR2: GTSNPN, SVGIG (reference sequence). Trimming shortened V by 1 base and J by 0 bases, and 10 bases separated the two germline ends. This CDR3 region has 15 residues. The CDR3 nucleotides read TGTGCCTGGAGTGACAGCTTCTACTCTGGAAACACCATATATTTT. Translating it yields CAWSDSFYSGNTIYF. The full variable domain, with the rest looked up from reference TRBV30 and TRBJ1-3, is SQTIHQWPATLVQPVGSPLSLECTVEGTSNPNLYWYRQAAGRGLQLLFYSVGIGQISSEVPQNLSASRPQDRQFILSSKKLLLSDSGFYLCAWSDSFYSGNTIYFGEGSWLTVV.

The rearrangement links TRBV5-1 to TRBJ2-1; D is uncertain. From germline, CDR1 is SGHRS and CDR2 YFSETQ. Trimming cost V 4 bases and J 9 bases, with 11 bases left between them. The CDR3 spans 12 residues. CDR3 loop: CASSPGVVEQFF. The DNA of the CDR3 is TGCGCCAGCAGCCCCGGAGTGGTTGAGCAGTTCTTC.

This chain links TRBV6-1 with TRBJ2-7; the D is unclear. The V end lost 8 bases, the J end lost 0 bases, and 5 bases lay between the germline ends. In germline, CDR1 is MNHNS, CDR2 SASEGT. There are 11 residues in the CDR3. The CDR3, as DNA: TGTGCCAGCGACGGCTCCTACGAGCAGTACTTC. Encoded protein: CASDGSYEQYF.

The chain couples TRBV19 to TRBJ2-1; 14 bases agree with TRBD2. Germline loops: CDR1 LNHDA, CDR2 SQIVND (reference sequence). The V and J ends lost 3 bases and 6 bases, in that order; junction bases with no gene match: 4. The CDR3 runs to 16 residues. The CDR3 sequence: CASSMGGTSGSNEQFF. The CDR3 nucleotides read TGTGCCAGTAGTATGGGGGGGACTAGCGGGAGCAATGAGCAGTTCTTC.

The gene calls are TRBV7-9 and TRBJ1-1, with a tentative D call TRBD1 (5 bases). Germline CDR1 is SEHNR and CDR2 is FQNEAQ (reference sequence). There are 14 residues in the CDR3. V was shortened by 1 base and J by 10 bases, with 16 bases between the two germline ends. The CDR3 nucleotides read TGTGCCAGCAGCTTAGTGGGGGAAGGTGGAGGAGCTTTCTTT. Its translation is CASSLVGEGGGAFF.

The chain links TRBV21-1 to TRBJ2-7; the DNA was not used to check the table's D call, TRBD2. TRBV21-1 is noted as a pseudogene. This CDR3 contains 16 residues. The CDR3 region is CASSILAGGPFGEQYF. The CDR3, as DNA: TGTGCCAGCAGCATACTAGCGGGAGGGCCTTTTGGCGAGCAGTACTTC.

CDR3 bases: TGTGCCAGCAGTCCGGGACTAGCGCGTTACAATGAGCAGTTCTTC. Translation: CASSPGLARYNEQFF. The chain couples TRBV6-6 to TRBJ2-1; 10 positions match TRBD2. The CDR3 is made up of 15 amino acids. The V gene's germline CDR1 is MNHNY and CDR2 SVGAGI (reference sequence). V was pared by 5 bases and J by 4 bases, with 5 bases of the junction left unmatched.